The clone carrying this TCR beta chain was detected a few times. Its antigen is not known. The CDR3 has 14 residues. In germline, CDR1 is SQVTM, CDR2 ANQGSEA. V was clipped by 2 bases and J by 5 bases, with 15 bases between them. This sample is drawn from a study of T-cell reconstitution after alpha-beta-depleted transplantation in children. Study conclusions and caveats: Some patients owed their high day-60 TCRbeta diversity to surviving recipient T cells and thymic progenitors. Diversity and T-cell counts at one year after transplant derived mostly from new T cells. Reported findings indicate that, about two months after transplant, alpha-beta T cells came from several hundred expanded clones, which were derived from non-depleted graft cells.

Unique molecular identifiers were incorporated when the TCRbeta library was constructed. TCRdb re-derived calls from the PCR reads in MiXCR, one entry per CDR3 protein. The sample has 450,000 to 600,000 distinct CDR3 sequences; under 15% are singletons. V gene TRBV29-1 combines with J gene TRBJ2-5; no clear D gene. The receptor was derived from a male patient aged 10 to 17 who had a stem cell transplant for acute myeloid leukemia, so the T cells may come from the graft donor. The specimen was PBMCs, mostly from graft donor cells, collected 360 days after TCRalphabeta/CD19-depleted stem cell transplant. This CDR3 is CSVESRLVRETQYF. Here the CDR3 DNA reads TGCAGCGTTGAATCCAGACTGGTGAGGGAGACCCAGTACTTC.